These T cell receptor beta chains were read from a single sample in a study of shared clonotypes between healthy human individuals. The protocol was immunoSEQ multiplex PCR, while the TCRdb copy is restricted to in-frame clones and leaves out a portion. The table lists more than 1,200,000 clones, approximately 98.5% of them singletons. The sequencing sample was made of naive CD4+ T cells sorted from blood. The receptors were sampled from a man in his thirties or forties in good health. Both conserved end residues are part of each CDR3. D genes are given only for firm matches. Clone size is shown for a subset of rows, as once, few, many or a class of expanded clone.

J: TRBJ2-2; size: NA; length: 16; V: TRBV9; D: TRBD1; DNA: TGTGCCAGCAGCGTAAGCCCAGGGGGTTACACCGGGGAGCTGTTTTTT; CDR3: CASSVSPGGYTGELFF
J: TRBJ2-1; size: NA; length: 13; V: TRBV19; D: TRBD1; DNA: TGTGCCGGGGCCGGGACAGGGGGCGGAGAGCAGTTCTTC; CDR3: CAGAGTGGGEQFF
J: TRBJ2-3; size: NA; length: 14; V: TRBV5-1; D: TRBD2; DNA: TGCGCCAGCAGCGCAGGGACTACTGCAGATACGCAGTATTTT; CDR3: CASSAGTTADTQYF
J: TRBJ1-2; size: NA; length: 13; V: TRBV2; D: NA; DNA: TGTGCCAGCAGTGAAGAGGGGTGGTATGGCTACACCTTC; CDR3: CASSEEGWYGYTF
J: TRBJ1-2; size: NA; length: 15; V: TRBV6-5; D: TRBD1; DNA: TGTGCCAGCAGCCGTAGGGACAGCCCTGACTATGGCTACACCTTC; CDR3: CASSRRDSPDYGYTF
J: TRBJ2-7; size: NA; length: 15; V: TRBV18; D: TRBD1; DNA: TGTGCCAGCTCACCAGGGACAGGGGTCCCTGGCGAGCAGTACTTC; CDR3: CASSPGTGVPGEQYF
J: TRBJ2-1; size: NA; length: 14; V: TRBV5-4; D: TRBD1; DNA: TGTGCCAGCAGCCTGGACAGGGATTTAGGTGAGCAGTTCTTC; CDR3: CASSLDRDLGEQFF
J: TRBJ2-3; size: once; length: 18; V: TRBV18; D: TRBD2; DNA: TGTGCCAGCTCACCCCGACTAGCGGGAGGGTCTGGCACAGATACGCAGTATTTT; CDR3: CASSPRLAGGSGTDTQYF
J: TRBJ2-1; size: NA; length: 16; V: TRBV9; D: TRBD2; DNA: TGTGCCAGCAGCGTAGCTGGACTAGCGGGGATCAATGAGCAGTTCTTC; CDR3: CASSVAGLAGINEQFF
J: TRBJ2-7; size: NA; length: 12; V: TRBV13; D: NA; DNA: TGTGCCAGCAGTCTACGGGCCTGGGAGCAGTACTTC; CDR3: CASSLRAWEQYF